This T cell receptor beta chain was recorded in a study of PD-L1 blockade in urothelial cancer. Study-level information: Males with bladder-origin urothelial cancer constituted about nine tenths of the roughly 29 patients.

Points on this clone: Its antigen is undetermined.

General study results and limits: At 3 weeks on treatment, tumor-associated clones expanded more with durable benefit.

In germline, CDR1 is SGHDT, CDR2 YYEEEE. The CDR3 sequence is 13 residues long. V lost 1 base and J lost 1, with 5 bases in between. Method: immunoSEQ multiplex PCR; TCRdb's copy keeps in-frame clones and lacks some. The sample records about 51,000 clones, approximately 86% being singletons. The chain recombines TRBV5-6 with TRBJ2-5; a possible D gene is TRBD2 (5 bases). Sequencing was performed on PBMCs, taken around atezolizumab (anti-PD-L1) treatment. The receptor was isolated from a man between 60 and 75 years old with urothelial cancer. CDR3 sequence: CASSLRGQETQYF. The CDR3 DNA follows: TGTGCCAGCAGCTTGCGGGGCCAAGAGACCCAGTACTTC.